These 32 T cell receptor beta chains were all obtained from the same sample, sequenced in a study of T cells in Graves' hyperthyroidism and ophthalmopathy. RNA transcripts provided the source from which TCR beta CDR3 regions were amplified. A set of HTBI primers served as the primers for a first-round RT-PCR of the TCR CDR3. TCRdb fed the multiplex PCR reads into MiXCR, producing one record per CDR3 protein. The sample carries approximately 360,000 distinct CDR3 sequences, roughly 25% recorded once. Sequencing was carried out using blood. These receptor sequences come from a man in his fifties or sixties with Graves' hyperthyroidism.

The rearrangement uses TRBV30 and TRBJ2-1, with D maybe TRBD2 (5 bases). Germline V CDR1 and CDR2: GTSNPN, SVGIG (reference sequence). Trimming left V 3 bases short and J 1 base short, with 13 bases between. This CDR3 region has 15 residues. The CDR3 DNA follows: TGTGCCTGGAGCCCCCTTGGACTTTCCTACAATGAGCAGTTCTTC. Translated: CAWSPLGLSYNEQFF.

This clonotype showed up just a few times. The chain combines TRBV18 with TRBJ1-6; possible D gene TRBD1, 5 bases. This CDR3 contains 16 residues. V was trimmed by 3 bases and J by 0 bases, leaving 9 bases between them. Germline V CDR1 and CDR2: KGHSH, LQKENI. The CDR3 DNA sequence: TGTGCCAGCTCACCGGGGGTCAGCTCCTATAATTCACCCCTCCACTTT. Residues: CASSPGVSSYNSPLHF.

This clonotype was counted only a few times. The chain links TRBV27 to TRBJ2-2; possible D gene TRBD2, 6 bases. The V end lost 5 bases, the J end lost 7 bases, and 20 bases lay between the germline ends. The length of the CDR3 is 16 residues. Germline V gene sequence: CDR1 MNHEY, CDR2 SMNVEV (reference sequence). The CDR3 region is CASSTWGTSLGGELFF. CDR3 nucleotide sequence: TGTGCCAGCAGTACCTGGGGGACTTCGCTTGGCGGGGAGCTGTTTTTT.

The sample holds a few counts of this clonotype. The chain links TRBV6-1 to TRBJ2-2, with no clear D. The germline V and J ends were trimmed by 2 bases and 7 bases, with 8 bases remaining between them. CDR3 length: 13 amino acids. The germline V gene encodes CDR1 MNHNS and CDR2 SASEGT. CDR3 sequence (DNA): TGTGCCAGCAGTGAACAGATGTTCGGGGAGCTGTTTTTT. It is translated as CASSEQMFGELFF.

This clonotype was detected only a few times. The chain links TRBV6-1 to TRBJ2-2, with 8 bases that match TRBD1. Per germline, CDR1 MNHNS and CDR2 SASEGT. The length of the CDR3 is 15 residues. The V and J ends lost 5 bases and 4 bases, in that order; junction bases with no gene match: 6. DNA for the CDR3: TGTGCCAGCAGTTATATTACAGGGGGCACCGGGGAGCTGTTTTTT. Translated: CASSYITGGTGELFF.

This clonotype has a count of ten or more. This sequence joins TRBV2 and TRBJ2-7; TRBD1 aligns across 9 bases. Losses at the gene ends were 7 bases for V and 5 bases for J; bases not matched to a gene: 6. This CDR3 contains 13 residues. Germline assignment: CDR1 SNHLY and CDR2 FYNNEI. The chain's CDR3 is CASIRGQGNEQYF. The CDR3, as DNA: TGTGCCAGCATACGCGGACAGGGGAACGAGCAGTACTTC.

The rearrangement links TRBV28 to TRBJ2-2, with 14 bases matching TRBD2. The germline gives CDR1 MDHEN, CDR2 SYDVKM. Germline trimming cut 6 bases from V and 4 bases from J; bases unmatched to any gene: 7. The length of the CDR3 is 17 residues. CDR3 sequence (DNA): TGTGCCAGCAGCCCGATAGGGACTAGCGGGGGCACCGGGGAGCTGTTTTTT. Amino acid sequence: CASSPIGTSGGTGELFF.

This chain connects TRBV9 to TRBJ1-1; D gene unclear. CDR1 is SGDLS, CDR2 YYNGEE, per germline. This CDR3 comprises 14 residues. V lost 3 bases and J lost 1, with 10 bases in between. DNA of the CDR3: TGTGCCAGCAGCGAGGAAATAAGGAACACTGAAGCTTTCTTT. The encoded protein is CASSEEIRNTEAFF.

V is TRBV5-1 and J is TRBJ2-7; no firm D call. Trimming cost V 2 bases and J 0 bases, with 12 bases left between them. Germline V gene data show CDR1 as SGHRS and CDR2 as YFSETQ. The CDR3 contains 15 residues. The DNA for the CDR3 is TGCGCCAGCAGCTTTGGAGCCTTCAGCTCCTACGAGCAGTACTTC. Its protein is CASSFGAFSSYEQYF.

This clonotype was found many times. This chain connects TRBV2 to TRBJ2-3, with 7 bases lining up with TRBD1. Germline assignment: CDR1 SNHLY and CDR2 FYNNEI. V was pared by 6 bases and J by 3 bases, with 12 bases of the junction left unmatched. The CDR3 is 16 residues long. In DNA, the CDR3 is TGTGCCAGCAGGCCCGGACAGGTTGGCGCGACAGATACGCAGTATTTT. Protein: CASRPGQVGATDTQYF.

The V call is TRBV10-2, the J call TRBJ1-2; D gene uncertain. V dropped 2 bases and J dropped 4 bases, with 8 bases sitting between them. This CDR3 region has 13 residues. Germline CDR1 reads WSHSY; CDR2 reads SAAADI. The CDR3 region has the DNA TGCGCCAGCAGTGAGGAGTCTGTCTATGGCTACACCTTC. This gives the protein CASSEESVYGYTF.

The V call is TRBV7-3, the J call TRBJ2-2; the match to TRBD1 covers 7 bases. The CDR3 extends over 14 amino acids. With V trimmed by 6 bases and J by 9 bases, 10 bases remained unmatched. In germline, CDR1 is SGHTA, CDR2 FQGTGA. Here the CDR3 DNA reads TGTGCCAGCAGTCCCGACAGGGATGTCCGGGAGCTGTTTTTT. Translation: CASSPDRDVRELFF.

J is TRBJ2-7 and V is TRBV24-1, with a possible D match to TRBD2 (6 bases). V was trimmed by 3 bases and J by 6 bases, leaving 14 bases between them. This CDR3 is 14 amino acids long. Germline V CDR1 and CDR2: KGHDR, SFDVKD. The DNA for the CDR3 is TGTGCCACCAGTGATCACCGGGACTCTCCCGAGCAGTACTTC. It codes for CATSDHRDSPEQYF.

This clonotype was detected a few times. For the CDR3, the DNA is TGTGCCAGCATCGACCCAGGGGGCGGGTCACCCCTCCACTTT. Its protein is CASIDPGGGSPLHF. The J gene is TRBJ1-6, the V gene TRBV6-1; 8 nucleotides agree with TRBD1. The CDR3 extends over 14 amino acids. Germline V lookup: CDR1 MNHNS, CDR2 SASEGT. V lost 7 bases, J lost 10 bases, and 9 bases stayed unmatched.

This chain joins TRBV19 and TRBJ2-3; TRBD1 matches at 7 bases. Germline CDR1 is LNHDA and CDR2 is SQIVND (reference sequence). The CDR3 extends over 16 amino acids. Trimming took 6 bases from V and 4 from J; bases not matched to a gene: 13. CDR3 nucleotide sequence: TGTGCCAGTAGGGGGGTAAACAGGGGAAACGCAGATACGCAGTATTTT. It encodes CASRGVNRGNADTQYF.

This clonotype occurred a few times. This sequence joins TRBV6-5 and TRBJ2-1; 10 bases fit TRBD2. The CDR3 spans 18 residues. Germline V gene data show CDR1 as MNHEY and CDR2 as SVGAGI. After removal of 1 base from V and 8 bases from J, the junction contained 14 bases not matched to a gene. The CDR3: CASSYFGLADGKRDEQFF. The CDR3 region has the DNA TGTGCCAGCAGTTACTTCGGACTAGCGGACGGAAAAAGGGATGAGCAGTTCTTC.

At least ten counts were recorded for this clonotype. The CDR3 DNA is TGTGCCAGCAGCCTAAAAGGTGGCGGGGAGCAGTACTTC. This codes for CASSLKGGGEQYF. The rearrangement uses TRBV2 and TRBJ2-7; D is perhaps TRBD2 (5 bases). The CDR3 extends over 13 amino acids. Germline V gene data show CDR1 as SNHLY and CDR2 as FYNNEI. The V and J ends lost 6 bases and 7 bases respectively, with 16 bases between them.

This clonotype was seen at least ten times. The rearrangement joins TRBV18 to TRBJ2-3, with D uncertain. Germline CDR1 KGHSH, CDR2 LQKENI. The CDR3 covers 13 residues. The V gene lost 2 bases and the J gene lost 2 bases, with 5 bases spanning the gap. The CDR3 spells CASSPSVTDTQYF. The CDR3 DNA reads TGTGCCAGCTCACCAAGTGTCACAGATACGCAGTATTTT.

V gene TRBV5-1 combines with J gene TRBJ2-7, with D hard to call. CDR3 length: 15 residues. Germline assignment: CDR1 SGHRS and CDR2 YFSETQ. Trimming took off 0 bases at V and 0 bases at J, with 10 bases between the two ends. The CDR3 DNA follows: TGCGCCAGCAGCTTGGCCCCCAGGAGCTCCTACGAGCAGTACTTC. It specifies CASSLAPRSSYEQYF.

Only a few counts were recorded for this clonotype. The chain employs TRBV29-1 and TRBJ2-7; a possible D gene is TRBD2 (6 bases). V lost 2 bases and J lost 0, with 8 bases in between. The CDR3 consists of 13 residues. Germline V gene data show CDR1 as SQVTM and CDR2 as ANQGSEA. The CDR3 nucleotides are TGCAGCGTTGAATTCGGGGGCTCCTACGAGCAGTACTTC. This translates into CSVEFGGSYEQYF.

This clonotype was observed a few times. The chain employs TRBV6-1 and TRBJ1-1; D is unclear. This CDR3 has 14 residues. Germline CDR1 is MNHNS and CDR2 is SASEGT. Trimming left V 6 bases short and J 5 bases short, with 16 bases between. The CDR3 DNA sequence: TGTGCCAGCAGACCCGAAGGCCCGGGGACTGAAGCTTTCTTT. Translation gives CASRPEGPGTEAFF.

This clonotype was detected a few times. V gene TRBV5-1 combines with J gene TRBJ2-3; 7 nucleotides match TRBD2. The CDR3 covers 14 residues. The V segment lost 4 bases and the J segment 4 bases; nucleotides outside the gene matches: 6. Germline V CDR1 and CDR2: SGHRS, YFSETQ. This CDR3 reads CASSLGRSSDTQYF. CDR3 nucleotides: TGCGCCAGCAGCCTCGGGAGGTCCTCAGATACGCAGTATTTT.

The chain carries TRBV5-4 and TRBJ2-3, with TRBD2 as a possible D gene (5 bases). Germline V CDR1 and CDR2: SGHNT, YYREEE (reference sequence). V lost 2 bases and J lost 6, with 16 bases in between. The CDR3 sequence is 15 residues long. CDR3 in amino acids: CASSLDSRRADTQYF. The CDR3 DNA is TGTGCCAGCAGCTTAGACTCGCGGCGGGCTGATACGCAGTATTTT.

This clonotype has at least ten counts. V is TRBV3-1 and J is TRBJ1-1; 8 nucleotides match TRBD1. The CDR3 length is 13 residues. The V segment lost 4 bases and the J segment 6 bases; nucleotides outside the gene matches: 4. Germline V CDR1 and CDR2: LGHDT, YNNKEL (reference sequence). CDR3 in DNA: TGTGCCAGCAGCCTTGGACAGGGAGCTGAAGCTTTCTTT. Its protein is CASSLGQGAEAFF.

The chain joins TRBV20-1 to TRBJ2-3; D is ambiguous. Germline assignment: CDR1 DFQATT and CDR2 SNEGSKA (reference sequence). The germline V and J ends were trimmed by 4 bases and 0 bases, with 8 bases remaining between them. The CDR3 has 13 amino acids. CDR3 nucleotide sequence: TGCAGTGCTACCCTCCCTAGCACAGATACGCAGTATTTT. Its protein product is CSATLPSTDTQYF.

The chain carries TRBV7-4 and TRBJ2-1; TRBD2 matches 11 bases. This CDR3 is 18 amino acids long. In germline, CDR1 is SGHVT, CDR2 SQSDAQ. J lost 4 bases, V lost 3 bases, and 11 bases had no gene match. The CDR3, as DNA: TGTGCCAGCAGCTTTGGAATCCAGACTAGCGGGAAATACAATGAGCAGTTCTTC. Amino acids: CASSFGIQTSGKYNEQFF.

There are a few counts of this clonotype. The chain carries TRBV20-1 and TRBJ2-5, with TRBD2 identical over 12 bases. Germline assignment: CDR1 DFQATT and CDR2 SNEGSKA (reference sequence). The V gene end was trimmed by 3 bases and the J gene end by 6 bases; junction bases not matched to a gene: 5. The CDR3 runs 14 residues. The CDR3 DNA reads as TGCAGTGCTAGGACTAGCGGGAGTAGGCAGACCCAGTACTTC. Residues: CSARTSGSRQTQYF.

This chain connects TRBV10-3 to TRBJ1-2, with 10 bases matching TRBD1. The germline V gene encodes CDR1 ENHRY and CDR2 SYGVKD. The CDR3 has 13 amino acids. The ends lost 6 bases at V and 8 bases at J; junction bases unmatched: 6. The CDR3, as DNA: TGTGCCATCAGGCCCGGGACAGGGGAAGGCTACACCTTC. Amino acid sequence: CAIRPGTGEGYTF.

This clonotype was observed at least ten times. The gene calls are TRBV12-3 or TRBV12-4 and TRBJ1-2; D remains unclear. V lost 5 bases, J lost 6 bases, and 13 bases lay in between. The CDR3 is 13 amino acids. CDR3 in amino acids: CASSRTARDGYTF. The CDR3 region has the DNA TGTGCCAGCAGTCGGACGGCGAGGGATGGCTACACCTTC.

Only one count was recorded for this clonotype. The chain is built from TRBV6-1 and TRBJ2-6; a possible D gene is TRBD1 (6 bases). V lost 8 bases, J lost 0 bases, and 8 bases lay in between. Germline V gene data show CDR1 as MNHNS and CDR2 as SASEGT. This CDR3 is 14 amino acids long. The CDR3 DNA sequence: TGTGCCAGCCAGGGGAGCTCTGGGGCCAACGTCCTGACTTTC. It translates to CASQGSSGANVLTF.

The V gene is TRBV6-2 or TRBV6-3, the J gene TRBJ1-5; perhaps TRBD1 as D (5 bases). V was cut by 5 bases and J by 0 bases, with 17 bases left in between. This CDR3 is built from 17 residues. Germline V gene lookup returns CDR1 MNHEY and CDR2 SVGEGT. CDR3 residues: CASSGGLGRSSNQPQHF. CDR3 nucleotides: TGTGCCAGCAGTGGGGGTCTCGGACGGAGTAGCAATCAGCCCCAGCATTTT.

This clonotype was counted between two and nine times. The genes are TRBV18 and TRBJ2-7; tentatively, D is TRBD1 or TRBD2 (6 bases each). This CDR3 is 15 amino acids long. The V gene's germline CDR1 is KGHSH and CDR2 LQKENI. Trimming shortened V by 6 bases and J by 2 bases, and 17 bases separated the two germline ends. The CDR3 DNA sequence: TGTGCCAGCTCCCCCGGGGGACATTTCACCTACGAGCAGTACTTC. Residues: CASSPGGHFTYEQYF.